These 3 T cell receptor beta chains came from one sample sequenced in a study of cytomegalovirus exposure and HLA in healthy donors. Produced via immunoSEQ multiplex PCR; TCRdb's table is partial and in-frame only. The table lists 50,000 to 80,000 clones, roughly 91% of them singletons. The sequencing input was PBMCs. Receptors originate from a woman in her late teens or twenties in good health and CMV-seronegative.

The chain combines TRBV5-6 with TRBJ2-5; D unclear. Germline V gene lookup returns CDR1 SGHDT and CDR2 YYEEEE. V lost 1 base to trimming and J lost 2 bases, with 9 bases between them. The CDR3 spans 14 residues. CDR3 DNA: TGTGCCAGCAGCTTGTTAGAGAATCAAGAGACCCAGTACTTC. Translation gives CASSLLENQETQYF.

The V call is TRBV11-2, the J call TRBJ1-1; D is possibly TRBD1 (5 bases). The CDR3 spans 14 residues. CDR1 SGHAT and CDR2 FQNNGV come from the germline V gene. Trimming took off 1 base at V and 1 base at J, with 7 bases between the two ends. CDR3 DNA: TGTGCCAGCAGCTTAGGCCAGGGGAACACTGAAGCTTTCTTT. Protein sequence: CASSLGQGNTEAFF.

This clone came up once. J is TRBJ1-2 and V is TRBV30, with D possibly TRBD1 on 6 matching bases. The germline V gene encodes CDR1 GTSNPN and CDR2 SVGIG (reference sequence). The ends were cut back, 4 bases at V and 0 bases at J, with 12 bases in the middle. The CDR3 has 14 amino acids. The CDR3 reads CAWKVQGANYGYTF. The DNA of the CDR3 is TGTGCCTGGAAGGTACAGGGAGCTAACTATGGCTACACCTTC.